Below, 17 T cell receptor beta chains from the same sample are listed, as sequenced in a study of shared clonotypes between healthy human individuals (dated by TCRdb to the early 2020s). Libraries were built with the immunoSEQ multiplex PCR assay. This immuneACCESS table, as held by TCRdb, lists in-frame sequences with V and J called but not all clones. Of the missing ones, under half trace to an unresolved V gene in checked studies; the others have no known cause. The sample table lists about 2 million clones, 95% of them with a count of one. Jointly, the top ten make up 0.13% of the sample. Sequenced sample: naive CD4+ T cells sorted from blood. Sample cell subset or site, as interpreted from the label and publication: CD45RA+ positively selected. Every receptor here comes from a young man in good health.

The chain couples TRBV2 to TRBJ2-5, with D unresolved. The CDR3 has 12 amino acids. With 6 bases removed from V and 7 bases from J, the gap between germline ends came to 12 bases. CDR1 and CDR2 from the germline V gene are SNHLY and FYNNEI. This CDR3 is CASSSASRTQYF. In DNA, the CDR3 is TGTGCCAGCAGCTCTGCTTCTAGGACCCAGTACTTC.

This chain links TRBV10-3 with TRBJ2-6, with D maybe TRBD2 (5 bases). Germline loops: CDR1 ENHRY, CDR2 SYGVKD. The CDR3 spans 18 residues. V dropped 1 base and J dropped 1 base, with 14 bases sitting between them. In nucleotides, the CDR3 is TGTGCCATCAGTGAGTACCAGGTTAGAGGGTCTGGGGCCAACGTCCTGACTTTC. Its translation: CAISEYQVRGSGANVLTF.

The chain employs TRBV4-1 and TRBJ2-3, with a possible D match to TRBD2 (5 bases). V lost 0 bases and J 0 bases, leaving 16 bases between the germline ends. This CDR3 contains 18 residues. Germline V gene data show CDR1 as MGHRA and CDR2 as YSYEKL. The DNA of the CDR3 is TGCGCCAGCAGCCAAGAGGCCAGCGGTCCAGTTAGCACAGATACGCAGTATTTT. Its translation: CASSQEASGPVSTDTQYF.

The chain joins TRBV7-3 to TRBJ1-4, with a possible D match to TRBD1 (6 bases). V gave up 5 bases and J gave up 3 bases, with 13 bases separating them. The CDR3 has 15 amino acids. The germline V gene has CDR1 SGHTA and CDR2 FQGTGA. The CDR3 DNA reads TGTGCCAGCAGCGCCACGGGGGCACCTAATGAAAAACTGTTTTTT. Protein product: CASSATGAPNEKLFF.

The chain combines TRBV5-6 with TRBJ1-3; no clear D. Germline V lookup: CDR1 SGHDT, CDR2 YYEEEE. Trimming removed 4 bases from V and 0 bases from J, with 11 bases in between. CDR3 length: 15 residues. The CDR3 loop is CASSGRRISGNTIYF. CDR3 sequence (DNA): TGTGCCAGCAGCGGCCGGAGGATCTCTGGAAACACCATATATTTT. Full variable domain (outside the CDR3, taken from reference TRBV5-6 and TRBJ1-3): DAGVTQSPTHLIKTRGQQVTLRCSPKSGHDTVSWYQQALGQGPQFIFQYYEEEERQRGNFPDRFSGHQFPNYSSELNVNALLLGDSALYLCASSGRRISGNTIYFGEGSWLTVV.

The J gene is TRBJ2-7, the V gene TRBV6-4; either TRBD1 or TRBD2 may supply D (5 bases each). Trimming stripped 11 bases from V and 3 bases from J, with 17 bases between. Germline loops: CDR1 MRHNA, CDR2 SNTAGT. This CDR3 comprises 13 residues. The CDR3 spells CAPPEGPRYEQYF. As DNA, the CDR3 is TGTGCCCCTCCCGAGGGACCGCGCTACGAGCAGTACTTC.

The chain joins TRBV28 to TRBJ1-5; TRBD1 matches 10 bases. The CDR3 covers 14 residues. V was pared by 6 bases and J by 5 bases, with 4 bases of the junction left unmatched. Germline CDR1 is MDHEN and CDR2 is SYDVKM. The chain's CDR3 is CASRPGQGHQPQHF. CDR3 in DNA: TGTGCCAGCAGACCGGGACAGGGGCATCAGCCCCAGCATTTT.

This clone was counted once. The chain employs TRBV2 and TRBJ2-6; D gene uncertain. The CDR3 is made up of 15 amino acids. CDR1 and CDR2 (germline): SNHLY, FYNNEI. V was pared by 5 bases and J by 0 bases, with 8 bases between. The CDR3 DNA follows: TGTGCCAGCAGTATTCAACACTCTGGGGCCAACGTCCTGACTTTC. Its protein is CASSIQHSGANVLTF.

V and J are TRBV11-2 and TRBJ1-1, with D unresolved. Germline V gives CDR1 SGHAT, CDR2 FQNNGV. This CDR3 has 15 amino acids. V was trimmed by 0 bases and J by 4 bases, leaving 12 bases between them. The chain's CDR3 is CASSLDSGGRTEAFF. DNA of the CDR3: TGTGCCAGCAGCTTAGACAGCGGCGGTCGCACTGAAGCTTTCTTT.

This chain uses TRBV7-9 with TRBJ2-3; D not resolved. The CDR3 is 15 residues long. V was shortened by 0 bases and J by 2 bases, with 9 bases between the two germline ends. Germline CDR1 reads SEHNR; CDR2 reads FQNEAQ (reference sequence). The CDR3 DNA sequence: TGTGCCAGCAGCTTAGCGGGTGGACCCACAGATACGCAGTATTTT. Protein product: CASSLAGGPTDTQYF.

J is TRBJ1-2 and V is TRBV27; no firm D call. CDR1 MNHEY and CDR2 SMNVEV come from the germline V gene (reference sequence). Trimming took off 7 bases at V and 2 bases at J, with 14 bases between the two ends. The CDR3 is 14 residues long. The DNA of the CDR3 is TGTGCCAGCAAATCCTTCGGTCAGAACTATGGCTACACCTTC. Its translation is CASKSFGQNYGYTF.

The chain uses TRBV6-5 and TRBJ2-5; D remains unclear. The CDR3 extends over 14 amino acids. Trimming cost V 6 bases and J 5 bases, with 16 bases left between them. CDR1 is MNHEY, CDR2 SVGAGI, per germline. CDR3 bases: TGTGCCAGCAGCCGGACCTCCGCAGAGGAGACCCAGTACTTC. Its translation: CASSRTSAEETQYF.

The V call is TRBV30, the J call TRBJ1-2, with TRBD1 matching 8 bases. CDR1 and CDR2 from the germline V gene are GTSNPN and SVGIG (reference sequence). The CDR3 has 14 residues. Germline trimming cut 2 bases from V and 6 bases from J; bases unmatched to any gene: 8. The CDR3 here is CAWSRQGALDGYTF. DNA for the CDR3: TGTGCCTGGAGTCGGCAGGGGGCATTGGATGGCTACACCTTC. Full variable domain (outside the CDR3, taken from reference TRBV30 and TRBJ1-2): SQTIHQWPATLVQPVGSPLSLECTVEGTSNPNLYWYRQAAGRGLQLLFYSVGIGQISSEVPQNLSASRPQDRQFILSSKKLLLSDSGFYLCAWSRQGALDGYTFGSGTRLTVV.

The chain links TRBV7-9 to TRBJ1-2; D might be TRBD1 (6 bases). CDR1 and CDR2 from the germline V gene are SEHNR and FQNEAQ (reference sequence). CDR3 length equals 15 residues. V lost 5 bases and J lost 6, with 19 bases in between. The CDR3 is CASSLGGTKEDGYTF. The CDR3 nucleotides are TGTGCCAGCAGCCTAGGTGGGACAAAGGAGGATGGCTACACCTTC.

CDR3 DNA sequence: TGCGCCAGCAGCTCGGGCGGGGGACAGACCTACGAGCAGTACTTC. It encodes CASSSGGGQTYEQYF. The chain employs TRBV5-1 and TRBJ2-7, with D perhaps given as TRBD1 or TRBD2 (7 bases each). The ends were cut back, 3 bases at V and 2 bases at J, with 15 bases in the middle. The CDR3 runs to 15 residues. Germline CDR1 SGHRS, CDR2 YFSETQ.

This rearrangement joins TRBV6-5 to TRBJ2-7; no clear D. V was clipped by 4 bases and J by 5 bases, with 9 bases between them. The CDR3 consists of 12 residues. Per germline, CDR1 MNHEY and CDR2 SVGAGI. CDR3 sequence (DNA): TGTGCCAGCAGTTCCTCGAGGCACGAGCAGTACTTC. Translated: CASSSSRHEQYF.

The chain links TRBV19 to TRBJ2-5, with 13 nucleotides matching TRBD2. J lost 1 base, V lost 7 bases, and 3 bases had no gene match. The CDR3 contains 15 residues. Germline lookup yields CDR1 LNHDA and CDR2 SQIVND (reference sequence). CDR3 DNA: TGTGCCAGTACGCGGACTAGCGGGAGCCAAGAGACCCAGTACTTC. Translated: CASTRTSGSQETQYF.